This T cell receptor beta chain came from a study of OX40 agonist ivuxolimab in advanced cancers. Overall study context: A mean age of roughly 66 years, range about 20 to 85, was recorded, and under 85% were male. Three patients got partial responses; one had hepatocellular carcinoma and two had cutaneous melanoma.

Per germline, CDR1 SGHNT and CDR2 YYREEE (reference sequence). V was cut by 0 bases and J by 4 bases, with 7 bases left in between. CDR3 length: 13 amino acids. The table came from immunoSEQ multiplex PCR; TCRdb's copy has only in-frame clones and leaves some out. The sample has approximately 78,000 clones, about 88% seen once; the top ten hold 0.8% to 1.3%. A remark on this clone: Its antigen is currently unknown.

General observations from the study: On average, CD8+ T cells showed a greater number of expanded clones than CD4+.

This TCR came from an adult with an advanced solid tumor such as melanoma, head and neck, liver or kidney cancer. The sample was CD4+ or CD8+ T cells sorted from blood, taken in a trial of the OX40 agonist ivuxolimab. The chain carries TRBV5-4 and TRBJ2-5, with D unclear. CDR3 sequence reads: CASSLAGIETQYF. The CDR3 DNA sequence: TGTGCCAGCAGCTTGGCCGGTATAGAGACCCAGTACTTC.